A single sample is the source of the 31 T cell receptor beta chains below, sequenced in a study of blood T cell repertoires in COVID-19 (dated by TCRdb to 2020 to 2022). Receptor amplification or capture employed the immunoSEQ multiplex PCR assay. Entries here come from immuneACCESS through TCRdb and include only in-frame sequences with V and J called. Some clones fail to appear in such tables; in the studies checked, an unresolved V gene covers under half of the shortfall, and the cause of the remainder is unknown. This sample holds 150,000 to 200,000 clones; about three quarters were observed only once. The ten largest clones capture roughly 9.4% of the sample. Sequencing used peripheral blood. All receptors derive from a woman aged 45 to 65 with active or convalescent COVID-19.

V is TRBV3-1 (or the pseudogene TRBV3-2) and J is TRBJ2-3, with D tentatively TRBD2 (6 bases). V was cut by 1 base and J by 2 bases, with 13 bases left in between. The germline gives CDR1 LGHDT, CDR2 YNNKEL (reference sequence). The CDR3 length is 16 residues. CDR3 DNA sequence: TGTGCCAGCAGCCAAGTGGGGGAGGAGGTCACAGATACGCAGTATTTT. Its protein is CASSQVGEEVTDTQYF.

The gene calls are TRBV19 and TRBJ1-4; 8 bases match TRBD1. CDR1 and CDR2 (germline): LNHDA, SQIVND (reference sequence). J was trimmed by 6 bases and V by 3 bases; bases with no gene match: 3. The CDR3 has 14 residues. The CDR3 loop is CASSIRGLDEKLFF. The CDR3 bases are TGTGCCAGTAGTATCAGGGGGCTGGATGAAAAACTGTTTTTT.

This chain uses TRBV6-5 with TRBJ1-2; D is possibly TRBD1 (5 bases). The CDR3 has 13 residues. Per germline, CDR1 MNHEY and CDR2 SVGAGI. The V gene lost 7 bases and the J gene lost 0 bases, with 9 bases spanning the gap. The CDR3 sequence is CASTPQANYGYTF. Written as DNA, the CDR3 is TGTGCCAGCACTCCACAGGCTAACTATGGCTACACCTTC.

The chain joins TRBV29-1 to TRBJ2-7; TRBD1 might be the D (5 bases). Trimming cost V 3 bases and J 5 bases, with 14 bases left between them. Per germline, CDR1 SQVTM and CDR2 ANQGSEA. The CDR3 length is 13 residues. CDR3 DNA sequence: TGCAGCGTTGATTCCCAGGGTACCCACGAGCAGTACTTC. Translation gives CSVDSQGTHEQYF.

The CDR3 region has the DNA TGCGCCAGCAGCTTCGGGGGAGGGCGTTTAGAGACCCAGTACTTC. Translating gives CASSFGGGRLETQYF. The gene calls are TRBV5-1 and TRBJ2-5; 7 positions agree with TRBD2. The CDR3 runs to 15 residues. Germline CDR1 reads SGHRS; CDR2 reads YFSETQ. J was trimmed by 4 bases and V by 2 bases; bases with no gene match: 8. The full variable domain, its missing parts supplied by reference TRBV5-1 and TRBJ2-5, is KAGVTQTPRYLIKTRGQQVTLSCSPISGHRSVSWYQQTPGQGLQFLFEYFSETQRNKGNFPGRFSGRQFSNSRSEMNVSTLELGDSALYLCASSFGGGRLETQYFGPGTRLLVL.

The CDR3 DNA follows: TGTGCCAGCAGCCAAGACACCAGCGGGTATCAGCCCCAGCATTTT. Residues: CASSQDTSGYQPQHF. This chain connects TRBV4-2 to TRBJ1-5, with D uncertain. The CDR3 is 15 amino acids. V was pared by 0 bases and J by 5 bases, with 11 bases between. Per germline, CDR1 LGHNA and CDR2 YNFKEQ.

The chain's CDR3 is CASTLGLAGNNEQFF. For the CDR3, the DNA is TGTGCCAGCACGCTAGGACTAGCGGGGAACAATGAGCAGTTCTTC. The V call is TRBV2, the J call TRBJ2-1, with 12 bases fitting TRBD2. This CDR3 comprises 15 residues. Trimming at V came to 7 bases and at J to 5 bases, leaving 6 bases not matched to a gene. CDR1 SNHLY and CDR2 FYNNEI come from the germline V gene.

The CDR3: CASSRQGVNTEAFF. CDR3 sequence (DNA): TGTGCCAGCAGCCGACAGGGCGTGAACACTGAAGCTTTCTTT. The rearrangement joins TRBV6-5 to TRBJ1-1, with 7 bases aligning to TRBD1. Germline V gives CDR1 MNHEY, CDR2 SVGAGI. V shed 6 bases, J shed 0 bases, and the junction held 4 bases outside the gene matches. This CDR3 region has 14 residues.

The rearrangement uses TRBV3-1 (or the pseudogene TRBV3-2) and TRBJ2-3, with 12 bases aligning to TRBD2. The V segment lost 4 bases and the J segment 0 bases; nucleotides outside the gene matches: 5. Germline CDR1 reads LGHDT; CDR2 reads YNNKEL (reference sequence). CDR3 size: 17 residues. CDR3 sequence (DNA): TGTGCCAGCAGCCCCGGGACTAGCGGGCCTAGCACAGATACGCAGTATTTT. This encodes CASSPGTSGPSTDTQYF.

This chain links TRBV27 with TRBJ2-1; TRBD2 matches at 12 bases. Germline CDR1 is MNHEY and CDR2 is SMNVEV (reference sequence). The V and J ends lost 1 base and 8 bases, in that order; junction bases with no gene match: 15. There are 19 residues in the CDR3. The CDR3: CASSLFLPVTSGGYDEQFF. CDR3 DNA: TGTGCCAGCAGTTTATTCCTCCCCGTGACTAGCGGGGGTTACGATGAGCAGTTCTTC.

This clone was recorded a few times. The chain recombines TRBV19 with TRBJ2-2; tentative D call: TRBD2 (6 bases). Germline V lookup: CDR1 LNHDA, CDR2 SQIVND (reference sequence). Between the trimmed V and J ends, which lost 7 bases and 5 bases, there was a span of 20 bases. The length of the CDR3 is 16 residues. Here the CDR3 reads CASTFSGGSLTGELFF. The DNA for the CDR3 is TGTGCCAGTACCTTCTCTGGGGGGTCCCTTACCGGGGAGCTGTTTTTT.

The CDR3 here is CASSSSSGGGETQYF. The CDR3 DNA reads TGTGCCAGTAGTTCCTCCAGCGGGGGTGGGGAGACCCAGTACTTC. The chain is built from TRBV19 and TRBJ2-5, with 8 bases that match TRBD2. V was pared by 5 bases and J by 5 bases, with 10 bases of the junction left unmatched. Per germline, CDR1 LNHDA and CDR2 SQIVND (reference sequence). The CDR3 covers 15 residues.

The genes are TRBV2 and TRBJ2-3, with D tentatively TRBD1 (5 bases). The CDR3 contains 15 residues. The V and J ends lost 3 bases and 1 base respectively, with 11 bases between them. Germline lookup yields CDR1 SNHLY and CDR2 FYNNEI. The CDR3 spells CASSDPLTGTDTQYF. CDR3 in DNA: TGTGCCAGCAGTGACCCACTGACAGGCACAGATACGCAGTATTTT.

The genes are TRBV7-2 and TRBJ2-3; 8 positions agree with TRBD2. The germline V gene has CDR1 SGHTA and CDR2 FQGNSA. The ends lost 6 bases at V and 5 bases at J; junction bases unmatched: 13. This CDR3 comprises 16 residues. CDR3 DNA: TGTGCCAGCAGACCGAAGGGACTAGGGGGTGGAGATACGCAGTATTTT. It encodes CASRPKGLGGGDTQYF.

V gene TRBV3-1 (or the pseudogene TRBV3-2) combines with J gene TRBJ1-1; TRBD1 might be the D (5 bases). V was cut by 1 base and J by 6 bases, with 18 bases left in between. The CDR3 has 16 amino acids. The germline V gene encodes CDR1 LGHDT and CDR2 YNNKEL (reference sequence). The CDR3: CASSQGPGRTTAEAFF. The CDR3, as DNA: TGTGCCAGCAGCCAAGGGCCAGGGCGAACAACAGCTGAAGCTTTCTTT.

This chain uses TRBV28 with TRBJ2-4; D perhaps matches TRBD1 (5 bases). V lost 2 bases to trimming and J lost 8 bases, with 19 bases between them. There are 16 residues in the CDR3. The V gene's germline CDR1 is MDHEN and CDR2 SYDVKM. The chain's CDR3 is CASSLRGVSRVDIQYF. The CDR3 region has the DNA TGTGCCAGCAGTTTAAGGGGTGTCAGTCGGGTTGACATTCAGTACTTC. The full variable domain, its missing parts supplied by reference TRBV28 and TRBJ2-4, is DVKVTQSSRYLVKRTGEKVFLECVQDMDHENMFWYRQDPGLGLRLIYFSYDVKMKEKGDIPEGYSVSREKKERFSLILESASTNQTSMYLCASSLRGVSRVDIQYFGAGTRLSVL.

This clone was observed once. The chain carries TRBV15 and TRBJ1-3; 7 bases are a match to TRBD1. V trimming: 5 bases; J trimming: 4 bases; junction bases outside the gene matches: 14. This CDR3 contains 17 residues. CDR1 and CDR2 (germline): LNHNV, YYDKDF (reference sequence). Here the CDR3 DNA reads TGTGCCACCAGCTCAAGGGGCCACGACAGGGACGGAAACACCATATATTTT. Translated, it gives CATSSRGHDRDGNTIYF.

The J gene is TRBJ2-6, the V gene TRBV6-2 or TRBV6-3; no reliable D call. The V and J ends lost 5 bases and 0 bases respectively, with 14 bases between them. The CDR3 length is 17 residues. CDR1 is MNHEY, CDR2 SVGEGT, per germline. In DNA form, the CDR3 reads TGTGCCAGCAGTCCCTGGGCCGCGAGCTCTGGGGCCAACGTCCTGACTTTC. This gives the protein CASSPWAASSGANVLTF.

The chain employs TRBV7-2 and TRBJ1-5; D might be TRBD1 (5 bases). V was cut by 2 bases and J by 6 bases, with 11 bases left in between. Germline V gene lookup returns CDR1 SGHTA and CDR2 FQGNSA. This CDR3 has 14 amino acids. CDR3 protein: CASSLLGRAQPQHF. DNA for the CDR3: TGTGCCAGCAGCTTATTGGGCAGGGCTCAGCCCCAGCATTTT.

This clone was counted between two and nine times. This chain uses TRBV18 with TRBJ2-2, with TRBD2 matching 12 bases. The V gene end was trimmed by 0 bases and the J gene end by 6 bases; junction bases not matched to a gene: 5. The CDR3 spans 17 residues. Germline V gives CDR1 KGHSH, CDR2 LQKENI. The CDR3 bases are TGTGCCAGCTCACCACCATTGACTAGCGGGAGTTCCGGGGAGCTGTTTTTT. This gives the protein CASSPPLTSGSSGELFF.

This clone was detected only a few times. The chain carries TRBV5-4 and TRBJ1-1; 8 bases fit TRBD1. After removal of 4 bases from V and 8 bases from J, the junction contained 13 bases not matched to a gene. This CDR3 region has 15 residues. From germline, CDR1 is SGHNT and CDR2 YYREEE (reference sequence). The CDR3 protein is CASSLKTGEIREAFF. The CDR3 DNA follows: TGTGCCAGCAGCCTAAAGACAGGGGAAATTCGGGAAGCTTTCTTT.

J is TRBJ2-7 and V is TRBV29-1; TRBD1 matches 8 bases. Germline trimming cut 5 bases from V and 3 bases from J; bases unmatched to any gene: 12. This CDR3 spans 15 amino acids. Germline CDR1 is SQVTM and CDR2 is ANQGSEA. Here the CDR3 reads CSVWTGTGGFYEQYF. In nucleotides, the CDR3 is TGCAGCGTTTGGACCGGGACAGGTGGGTTCTACGAGCAGTACTTC.

V and J are TRBV9 and TRBJ1-5; TRBD1 matches 7 bases. CDR1 SGDLS and CDR2 YYNGEE come from the germline V gene. V lost 6 bases, J lost 0 bases, and 18 bases stayed unmatched. The CDR3 length is 19 residues. The CDR3 region is CASNHAGQRKANSNQPQHF. The CDR3 nucleotides read TGTGCCAGCAACCACGCGGGACAGAGAAAAGCCAATAGCAATCAGCCCCAGCATTTT.

The chain combines TRBV6-2 or TRBV6-3 with TRBJ1-2; D not certain. CDR1 and CDR2 (germline): MNHEY, SVGEGT. The V end was cut by 6 bases, the J end by 0 bases, with 5 bases between. The CDR3 runs 12 residues. CDR3 region: CASSETNYGYTF. For the CDR3, the DNA is TGTGCCAGCAGCGAGACTAACTATGGCTACACCTTC.

Only a few counts were recorded for this clone. This chain joins TRBV30 and TRBJ2-1, with 9 nucleotides matching TRBD2. V dropped 4 bases and J dropped 6; count of bases not matched to a gene: 10. The germline V gene has CDR1 GTSNPN and CDR2 SVGIG (reference sequence). CDR3 length equals 15 residues. CDR3 nucleotides: TGTGCCTGGAAACAAATCCGCGGGAGGGCCAATGAGCAGTTCTTC. Amino acids: CAWKQIRGRANEQFF. Full variable domain (missing parts from reference TRBV30 and TRBJ2-1): SQTIHQWPATLVQPVGSPLSLECTVEGTSNPNLYWYRQAAGRGLQLLFYSVGIGQISSEVPQNLSASRPQDRQFILSSKKLLLSDSGFYLCAWKQIRGRANEQFFGPGTRLTVL.

The chain recombines TRBV5-5 with TRBJ1-6; D not certain. Trimming took 4 bases from V and 8 from J, leaving 16 bases between them. Germline-derived CDR1 and CDR2 are SGHKS and YYEKEE (reference sequence). This CDR3 comprises 15 residues. Written as DNA, the CDR3 is TGTGCCAGCAGCGCCCTGGGCCCACTGGATTCACCCCTCCACTTT. Its protein product is CASSALGPLDSPLHF.

CDR3 protein: CASSPAGTYSYNEQFF. Written as DNA, the CDR3 is TGTGCCAGTAGCCCCGCCGGGACTTACTCCTACAATGAGCAGTTCTTC. The rearrangement uses TRBV19 and TRBJ2-1, with TRBD2 as a possible D gene (6 bases). The V gene's germline CDR1 is LNHDA and CDR2 SQIVND (reference sequence). This CDR3 region has 16 residues. The germline V and J ends were trimmed by 6 bases and 0 bases, with 15 bases remaining between them.

The V gene is TRBV4-1, the J gene TRBJ2-5; TRBD2 might be the D (6 bases). There are 13 residues in the CDR3. Germline-derived CDR1 and CDR2 are MGHRA and YSYEKL. The V and J ends lost 0 bases and 5 bases respectively, with 7 bases between them. CDR3 nucleotide sequence: TGCGCCAGCAGCCAAGAGGGGGGTGAGACCCAGTACTTC. It is translated as CASSQEGGETQYF.

The chain links TRBV7-2 to TRBJ1-2; D is perhaps TRBD1 (6 bases). CDR1 and CDR2 (germline): SGHTA, FQGNSA. This CDR3 is 13 amino acids long. V dropped 5 bases and J dropped 8 bases, with 15 bases sitting between them. The CDR3 nucleotides read TGTGCCAGCAGCCCAAATACAGGGCTCGGCTACACCTTC. As protein: CASSPNTGLGYTF. Drawing the rest from reference TRBV7-2 and TRBJ1-2, the complete variable domain is GAGVSQSPSNKVTEKGKDVELRCDPISGHTALYWYRQSLGQGLEFLIYFQGNSAPDKSGLPSDRFSAERTGGSVSTLTIQRTQQEDSAVYLCASSPNTGLGYTFGSGTRLTVV.

This chain links TRBV7-3 with TRBJ2-1; 7 positions match TRBD2. V lost 5 bases and J lost 2; bases outside the gene matches: 6. CDR3 size: 15 residues. CDR1 is SGHTA and CDR2 is FQGTGA in the germline V gene. As DNA, the CDR3 is TGTGCCAGCAGCCCGAGGCTAGCGGCCTACAATGAGCAGTTCTTC. Its protein is CASSPRLAAYNEQFF.

A remark on this clone: This same CDR3 is encoded by further DNA sequences in the sample. The rearrangement joins TRBV11-3 to TRBJ2-3; D not resolved. CDR1 SGHNT and CDR2 YENEEA come from the germline V gene. Trimming shortened V by 3 bases and J by 1 base, and 5 bases separated the two germline ends. This CDR3 region has 13 residues. The CDR3 DNA reads as TGTGCCAGCAGCTTGCGAGGCACAGATACGCAGTATTTT. This encodes CASSLRGTDTQYF.